This T cell receptor beta chain was sequenced during a study of read filtering for tumor transcriptome and immune sequencing. Overall study: Whole-transcriptome libraries were prepared after DNase treatment. RNA-seq yielded only about 75 to 1,400 TCR reads, IR-seq about 3.5 to 11 million. Study-wide results and caveats: RNA-seq captured clonotypes less deeply and reliably than IR-seq. Dropping single-read clonotypes raised IR-seq and RNA-seq shared-clonotype correlation.

There are many counts of this clonotype. Its antigen is not known. The CDR3 totals 14 residues. Trimming took off 6 bases at V and 0 bases at J, with 12 bases between the two ends. CDR1 SQVTM and CDR2 ANQGSEA come from the germline V gene. Molecular barcoded adaptors covering alpha/delta and beta/gamma chains were used on 400 ng RNA. TCRdb reanalysed the reads using MiXCR and keeps one entry per CDR3 protein. The sample shows tens of thousands of distinct CDR3 sequences, 20% to 25% of them seen only once. The clonotype was recovered from a donor aged 40 or older with multiple myeloma. J is TRBJ2-1 and V is TRBV29-1, with D possibly TRBD1 on 6 matching bases. The specimen was a population of CD138-negative cells sorted from bone marrow. The CDR3 sequence is CSVLDRNSYNEQFF. CDR3 in DNA: TGCAGCGTCTTAGACAGGAACTCCTACAATGAGCAGTTCTTC.